The rows below give T cell receptor beta chains drawn from one sample of a study of T cell clones after liver transplantation. Clones were read by immunoSEQ multiplex PCR, and TCRdb kept only the in-frame ones, dropping some. This table has 20,000 to 30,000 clones, around two thirds appearing once. The source material was CD4+ T cells from blood, sampled before liver transplant. The receptors shown here come from a human donor who received a liver transplant. CDR3s include the opening cysteine and the closing phenylalanine or tryptophan. The D gene is left open where the match is weak. The size of a clone is reported for some rows only, either as once, few or many, or as a class for expanded clones.

. | TRBJ2-1 | . | TRBV5-1 | CASSLTSYNEQFF | TGCGCCAGCAGCCTGACTAGCTACAATGAGCAGTTCTTC
once | TRBJ1-2 | . | TRBV27 | CASSLSWGGYGYTF | TGTGCCAGCAGTTTATCGTGGGGAGGCTATGGCTACACCTTC
. | TRBJ2-6 | . | TRBV7-9 | CASSLLATGANVLTF | TGTGCCAGCAGTCTCCTAGCGACTGGGGCCAACGTCCTGACTTTC
. | TRBJ2-6 | . | TRBV30 | CAWKSGAAGANVLTF | TGTGCCTGGAAGTCAGGGGCTGCTGGGGCCAACGTCCTGACTTTC
once | TRBJ2-3 | TRBD1 | TRBV7-2 | CASSSSDRADTQYF | TGTGCCAGCAGCTCCTCGGACAGGGCAGATACGCAGTATTTT
. | TRBJ1-6 | . | TRBV28 | CASSLIEGNSPLHF | TGTGCCAGCAGTTTAATAGAGGGGAATTCACCCCTCCACTTT
. | TRBJ1-2 | . | TRBV9 | CASSVATDNYGYTF | TGTGCCAGCAGCGTAGCTACAGATAACTATGGCTACACCTTC
. | TRBJ1-2 | TRBD1 | TRBV19 | CASSTGQARGGYTF | TGTGCCAGTAGTACCGGACAGGCGAGGGGTGGCTACACCTTC
. | TRBJ2-4 | TRBD2 | TRBV7-2 | CASSSLRLAGGGAKNIQYF | TGTGCCAGCAGCTCCCTGCGACTAGCGGGAGGGGGGGCCAAAAACATTCAGTACTTC
. | TRBJ1-1 | TRBD1 | TRBV18 | CASSQGQENTEAFF | TGTGCCAGCTCACAGGGACAGGAGAACACTGAAGCTTTCTTT
few | TRBJ1-5 | . | TRBV19 | CATKNWAKDLNQPQHF | TGTGCCACCAAAAATTGGGCGAAAGACCTTAATCAGCCCCAGCATTTT
. | TRBJ2-3 | . | TRBV18 | CASAGNPGYSDTQYF | TGTGCCAGCGCTGGAAATCCAGGGTATTCAGATACGCAGTATTTT
. | TRBJ2-3 | . | TRBV7-8 | CASSPGTARDTQYF | TGTGCCAGCAGCCCGGGGACGGCCCGGGATACGCAGTATTTT
. | TRBJ1-4 | . | TRBV5-1 | CASSPDRDSGEKLFF | TGCGCCAGCAGCCCGGATCGGGACTCTGGAGAAAAACTGTTTTTT
once | TRBJ1-5 | . | TRBV28 | CASSWTVNQPQHF | TGTGCCAGCAGCTGGACAGTCAATCAGCCCCAGCATTTT
few | TRBJ2-2 | . | TRBV5-1 | CASSSQGNTGELFF | TGCGCCAGCAGCTCACAGGGTAACACCGGGGAGCTGTTTTTT
once | TRBJ1-5 | . | TRBV5-6 | CASSLYGQPQHF | TGTGCCAGCAGCTTGTATGGTCAGCCCCAGCATTTT
. | TRBJ1-5 | . | TRBV11-3 | CASSLDSNQPQHF | TGTGCCAGCAGCTTAGATTCGAATCAGCCCCAGCATTTT
. | TRBJ2-3 | TRBD2 | TRBV11-2 | CASSLGSSGGADTQYF | TGTGCCAGCAGCTTAGGCTCTAGCGGGGGGGCCGATACGCAGTATTTT
once | TRBJ2-3 | TRBD2 | TRBV10-3 | CAISGSGGTDTQYF | TGTGCCATCAGCGGTAGCGGGGGAACAGATACGCAGTATTTT
. | TRBJ2-3 | TRBD2 | TRBV5-1 | CASSLEPIGLGLLDTQYF | TGCGCCAGCAGCTTGGAACCAATCGGACTAGGGTTACTTGATACGCAGTATTTT
. | TRBJ2-4 | . | TRBV6-1 | CASRRTENIQYF | TGTGCCAGCAGGAGGACAGAAAACATTCAGTACTTC
. | TRBJ1-1 | . | TRBV9 | CASSVVQGFEAFF | TGTGCCAGCAGCGTAGTCCAGGGGTTTGAAGCTTTCTTT
. | TRBJ2-1 | TRBD2 | TRBV6-5 | CASSYGDYRREQFF | TGTGCCAGCAGTTACGGGGACTACCGACGGGAGCAGTTCTTC
few | TRBJ2-7 | TRBD1 | TRBV10-2 | CASRGTGNYEQYF | TGCGCCAGCAGGGGGACAGGCAACTACGAGCAGTACTTC
. | TRBJ1-2 | . | TRBV7-2 | CASSSLFHQDNYGYTF | TGTGCCAGCAGCTCCCTATTCCATCAGGATAACTATGGCTACACCTTC
. | TRBJ2-1 | . | TRBV19 | CASSIVGTDNEQFF | TGTGCCAGTAGTATAGTAGGGACCGACAATGAGCAGTTCTTC
. | TRBJ2-2 | TRBD1 | TRBV5-1 | CASSKDRGNTGELFF | TGCGCCAGCAGCAAGGACAGGGGTAACACCGGGGAGCTGTTTTTT